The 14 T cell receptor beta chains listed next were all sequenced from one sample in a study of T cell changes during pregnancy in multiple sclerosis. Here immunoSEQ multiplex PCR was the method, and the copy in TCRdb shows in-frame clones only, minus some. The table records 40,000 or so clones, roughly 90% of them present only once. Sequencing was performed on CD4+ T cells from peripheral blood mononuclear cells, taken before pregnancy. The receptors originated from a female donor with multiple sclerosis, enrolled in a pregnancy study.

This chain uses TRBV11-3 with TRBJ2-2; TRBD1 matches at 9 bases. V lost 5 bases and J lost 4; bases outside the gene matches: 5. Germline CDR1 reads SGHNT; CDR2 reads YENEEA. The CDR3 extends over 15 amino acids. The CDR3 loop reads CASSRTGVGTGELFF. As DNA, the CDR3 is TGTGCCAGCAGCCGGACAGGGGTGGGCACCGGGGAGCTGTTTTTT.

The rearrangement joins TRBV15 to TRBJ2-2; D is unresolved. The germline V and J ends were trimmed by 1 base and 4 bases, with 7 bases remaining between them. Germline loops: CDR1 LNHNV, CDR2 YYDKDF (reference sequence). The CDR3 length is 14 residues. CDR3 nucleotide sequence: TGTGCCACCAGCAGAGGGGCAGCCACCGGGGAGCTGTTTTTT. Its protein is CATSRGAATGELFF.

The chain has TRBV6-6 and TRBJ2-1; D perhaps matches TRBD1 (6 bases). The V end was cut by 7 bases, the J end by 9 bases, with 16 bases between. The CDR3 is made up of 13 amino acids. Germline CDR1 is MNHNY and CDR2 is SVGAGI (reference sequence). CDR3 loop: CASNQRTGSEQFF. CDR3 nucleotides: TGTGCCAGCAACCAGCGAACAGGGAGTGAGCAGTTCTTC.

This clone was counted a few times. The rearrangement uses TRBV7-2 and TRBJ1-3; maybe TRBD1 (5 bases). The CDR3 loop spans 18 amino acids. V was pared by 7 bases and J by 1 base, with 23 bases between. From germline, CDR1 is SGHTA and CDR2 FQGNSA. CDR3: CASTPRLEGLGSGNTIYF. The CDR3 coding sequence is TGTGCCAGCACCCCCCGCCTGGAGGGGTTGGGGTCTGGAAACACCATATATTTT. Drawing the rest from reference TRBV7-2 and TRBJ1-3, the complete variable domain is GAGVSQSPSNKVTEKGKDVELRCDPISGHTALYWYRQSLGQGLEFLIYFQGNSAPDKSGLPSDRFSAERTGGSVSTLTIQRTQQEDSAVYLCASTPRLEGLGSGNTIYFGEGSWLTVV.

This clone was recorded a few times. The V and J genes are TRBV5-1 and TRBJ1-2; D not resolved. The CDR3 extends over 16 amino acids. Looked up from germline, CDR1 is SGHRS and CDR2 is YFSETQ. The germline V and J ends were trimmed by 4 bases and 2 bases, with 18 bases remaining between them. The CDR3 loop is CASSPQAGYINYGYTF. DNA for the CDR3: TGCGCCAGCAGCCCCCAAGCGGGTTACATAAACTATGGCTACACCTTC.

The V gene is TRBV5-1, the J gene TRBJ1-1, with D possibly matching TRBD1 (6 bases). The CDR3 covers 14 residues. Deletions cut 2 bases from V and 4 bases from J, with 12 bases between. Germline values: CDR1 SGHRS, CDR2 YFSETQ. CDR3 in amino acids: CASSLQGSGTEAFF. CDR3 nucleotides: TGCGCCAGCAGCTTACAGGGTTCGGGCACTGAAGCTTTCTTT.

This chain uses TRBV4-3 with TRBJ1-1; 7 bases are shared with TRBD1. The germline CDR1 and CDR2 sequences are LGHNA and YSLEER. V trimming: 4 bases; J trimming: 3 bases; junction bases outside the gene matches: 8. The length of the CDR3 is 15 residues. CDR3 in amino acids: CASSRDRAGDTEAFF. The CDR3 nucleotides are TGCGCCAGCAGCCGAGACAGGGCGGGGGACACTGAAGCTTTCTTT.

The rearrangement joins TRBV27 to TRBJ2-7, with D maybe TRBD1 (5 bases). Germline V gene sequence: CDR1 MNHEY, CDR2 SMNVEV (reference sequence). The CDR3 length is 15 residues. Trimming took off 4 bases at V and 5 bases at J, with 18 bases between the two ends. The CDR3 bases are TGTGCCAGCAGTTCCCCCGCCGGACACCCCAACGAGCAGTACTTC. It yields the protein CASSSPAGHPNEQYF.

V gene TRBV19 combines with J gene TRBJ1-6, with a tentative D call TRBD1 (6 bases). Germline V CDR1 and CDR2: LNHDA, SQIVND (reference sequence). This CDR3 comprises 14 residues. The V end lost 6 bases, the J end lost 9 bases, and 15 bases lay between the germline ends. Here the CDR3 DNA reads TGTGCCAGTAGGCAGGGGAGTGGTAGTTCACCCCTCCACTTT. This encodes CASRQGSGSSPLHF.

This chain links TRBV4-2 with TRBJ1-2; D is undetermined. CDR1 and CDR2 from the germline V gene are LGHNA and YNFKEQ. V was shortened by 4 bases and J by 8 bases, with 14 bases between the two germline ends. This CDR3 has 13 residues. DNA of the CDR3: TGTGCCAGCAGCCTTCTTACGACCGGGGGCTACACCTTC. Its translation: CASSLLTTGGYTF.

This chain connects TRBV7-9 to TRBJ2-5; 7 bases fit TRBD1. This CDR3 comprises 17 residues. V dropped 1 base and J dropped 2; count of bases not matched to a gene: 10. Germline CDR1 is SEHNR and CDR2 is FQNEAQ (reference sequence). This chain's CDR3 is CASSLVVRGSLQETQYF. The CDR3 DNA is TGTGCCAGCAGCTTAGTGGTCAGGGGGTCCCTTCAAGAGACCCAGTACTTC. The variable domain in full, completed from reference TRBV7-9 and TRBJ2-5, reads DTGVSQNPRHKITKRGQNVTFRCDPISEHNRLYWYRQTLGQGPEFLTYFQNEAQLEKSRLLSDRFSAERPKGSFSTLEIQRTEQGDSAMYLCASSLVVRGSLQETQYFGPGTRLLVL.

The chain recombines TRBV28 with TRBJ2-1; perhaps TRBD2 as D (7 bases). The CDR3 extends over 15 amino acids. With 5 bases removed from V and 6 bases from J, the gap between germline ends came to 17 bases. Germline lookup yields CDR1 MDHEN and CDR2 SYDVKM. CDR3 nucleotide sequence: TGTGCCAGCAGTCCCCCCGGGGGGCTCCGCAATGAGCAGTTCTTC. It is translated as CASSPPGGLRNEQFF. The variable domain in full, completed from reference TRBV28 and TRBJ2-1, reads DVKVTQSSRYLVKRTGEKVFLECVQDMDHENMFWYRQDPGLGLRLIYFSYDVKMKEKGDIPEGYSVSREKKERFSLILESASTNQTSMYLCASSPPGGLRNEQFFGPGTRLTVL.

CDR3 loop: CASRYLGEARVGPGELFF. In nucleotides, the CDR3 is TGTGCCAGCAGATATCTAGGGGAGGCCCGGGTTGGGCCCGGGGAGCTGTTTTTT. V and J are TRBV21-1 and TRBJ2-2; the table calls TRBD2, which could not be checked here. TRBV21-1 is flagged as a pseudogene. The CDR3 extends over 18 amino acids.

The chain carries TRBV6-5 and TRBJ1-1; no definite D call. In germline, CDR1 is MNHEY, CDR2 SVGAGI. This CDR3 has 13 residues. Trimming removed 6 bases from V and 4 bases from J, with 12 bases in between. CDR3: CASSETEGTEAFF. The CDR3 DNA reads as TGTGCCAGCAGCGAGACGGAGGGCACTGAAGCTTTCTTT.